These 13 T cell receptor beta chains were sequenced from one sample in a study of blood T cell repertoires in COVID-19. Libraries were prepared by immunoSEQ multiplex PCR; TCRdb keeps only in-frame clonotypes and omits some of them. The sample has almost 300,000 clones, approximately 86% seen once. Sequencing was carried out using peripheral blood. All receptors come from a man between 65 and 85 years old with acute or convalescent COVID-19.

The chain is built from TRBV6-5 and TRBJ2-1, with TRBD2 identical over 10 bases. Looked up from germline, CDR1 is MNHEY and CDR2 is SVGAGI. CDR3 length: 14 residues. The V gene end was trimmed by 6 bases and the J gene end by 10 bases; junction bases not matched to a gene: 9. The CDR3 region is CASSRTGTSVEQFF. The CDR3 DNA is TGTGCCAGCAGCCGGACCGGGACTAGCGTAGAGCAGTTCTTC.

The rearrangement uses TRBV19 and TRBJ1-2; no clear D gene. V dropped 3 bases and J dropped 3 bases, with 5 bases sitting between them. The CDR3 runs to 12 residues. The germline V gene has CDR1 LNHDA and CDR2 SQIVND (reference sequence). This chain's CDR3 is CASSIFDYGYTF. CDR3 sequence (DNA): TGTGCCAGTAGTATTTTCGACTATGGCTACACCTTC.

This clone has more than one count but fewer than ten. The rearrangement uses TRBV24-1 and TRBJ2-5; 8 bases are a match to TRBD1. J lost 3 bases, V lost 3 bases, and 5 bases had no gene match. The CDR3 runs 15 residues. Germline CDR1 is KGHDR and CDR2 is SFDVKD. The CDR3 sequence: CATSDIWTGKETQYF. In DNA form, the CDR3 reads TGTGCCACCAGTGATATTTGGACAGGGAAAGAGACCCAGTACTTC.

The J gene is TRBJ2-5, the V gene TRBV7-8; 10 bases align to TRBD2. The germline CDR1 and CDR2 sequences are SGHVS and FQNEAQ. The CDR3 runs 17 residues. V lost 0 bases, J lost 2 bases, and 6 bases stayed unmatched. CDR3 loop: CASSLAIERGGQETQYF. The CDR3 DNA follows: TGTGCCAGCAGCTTAGCGATCGAGCGGGGGGGACAAGAGACCCAGTACTTC.

The V call is TRBV15, the J call TRBJ1-4, with a weak D call TRBD1 (6 bases). The CDR3 length is 15 residues. The germline gives CDR1 LNHNV, CDR2 YYDKDF (reference sequence). Deletions cut 3 bases from V and 1 base from J, with 9 bases between. CDR3 sequence (DNA): TGTGCCACCAGCAGCCAGGGGTTAACTAATGAAAAACTGTTTTTT. Amino acids: CATSSQGLTNEKLFF.

V and J are TRBV7-2 and TRBJ1-1; D is ambiguous. Trimming shortened V by 0 bases and J by 1 base, and 6 bases separated the two germline ends. From germline, CDR1 is SGHTA and CDR2 FQGNSA. The CDR3 length is 14 residues. CDR3 protein: CASSLAAGNTEAFF. CDR3 nucleotides: TGTGCCAGCAGCTTAGCAGCCGGGAACACTGAAGCTTTCTTT.

As DNA, the CDR3 is TGTGCCAGCAGCCAGTGGCCCGGGAGGGGCGGGGGGATGGAGACCCAGTACTTC. This codes for CASSQWPGRGGGMETQYF. The chain has TRBV3-1 (or the pseudogene TRBV3-2) and TRBJ2-5; 8 bases agree with TRBD2. This CDR3 has 18 residues. J gave up 5 bases and V 3 bases, and 17 bases lay outside the gene matches. The germline gives CDR1 LGHDT, CDR2 YNNKEL (reference sequence).

The chain carries TRBV6-5 and TRBJ1-5; D is unresolved. Per germline, CDR1 MNHEY and CDR2 SVGAGI. CDR3 length: 13 residues. The V gene lost 6 bases and the J gene lost 7 bases, with 13 bases spanning the gap. Here the CDR3 reads CASRPGVGQPQHF. The CDR3 DNA reads as TGTGCCAGCAGGCCGGGAGTGGGGCAGCCCCAGCATTTT.

The rearrangement uses TRBV6-5 and TRBJ2-1; D is perhaps TRBD1 (5 bases). Germline values: CDR1 MNHEY, CDR2 SVGAGI. Trimming cost V 2 bases and J 6 bases, with 11 bases left between them. CDR3 size: 14 residues. CDR3 loop: CASSYRGMVNEQFF. CDR3 DNA: TGTGCCAGCAGTTACAGGGGAATGGTCAATGAGCAGTTCTTC.

The J gene is TRBJ2-7, the V gene TRBV21-1; the DNA was not used to check the table's D call, TRBD2. TRBV21-1 is noted as a pseudogene. The CDR3 sequence is 13 residues long. CDR3 protein: CASSLSGGYEQYF. The CDR3 nucleotides read TGTGCCAGCAGCCTTAGCGGGGGCTACGAGCAGTACTTC.

The chain links TRBV7-2 to TRBJ2-5; TRBD1 aligns across 7 bases. The CDR3 loop spans 14 amino acids. Germline-derived CDR1 and CDR2 are SGHTA and FQGNSA. V shed 5 bases and J 5 bases; nucleotides not matched to a gene: 8. The CDR3 nucleotides are TGTGCCAGCAGCATTTCAGGGGGAAGGGAGACCCAGTACTTC. This translates into CASSISGGRETQYF.

This clone appeared once. CDR3 DNA: TGTGCCAGCAGTTACTCTAGACTAGCGGCAATCGGAGGCGAGCAGTACTTC. The encoded protein is CASSYSRLAAIGGEQYF. The chain links TRBV6-2 or TRBV6-3 to TRBJ2-7, with TRBD2 identical over 9 bases. Germline CDR1 reads MNHEY; CDR2 reads SVGEGT. The V gene end was trimmed by 0 bases and the J gene end by 6 bases; junction bases not matched to a gene: 12. The CDR3 is 17 residues long.

The chain carries TRBV29-1 and TRBJ2-1, with 8 nucleotides matching TRBD2. Germline V gives CDR1 SQVTM, CDR2 ANQGSEA. With 4 bases clipped from V and 8 bases from J, the junction kept 7 bases outside the gene matches. The CDR3 runs 13 residues. CDR3 in amino acids: CSVARTSKDEQFF. CDR3 DNA: TGCAGCGTTGCAAGGACTAGCAAGGATGAGCAGTTCTTC.